The source of this TCR beta chain is a study of blood T cell repertoires in COVID-19. The CDR3 loop spans 14 amino acids. Per the germline V gene, CDR1 is MGHDK and CDR2 is SYGVNS. V shed 7 bases and J shed 4 bases, with 16 bases lying between them. The protocol was immunoSEQ multiplex PCR, while the TCRdb copy is restricted to in-frame clones and leaves out a portion. This table has around 130,000 clones, approximately 84% appearing once. The chain carries TRBV25-1 and TRBJ1-2, with D unresolved. This clonotype originated in a woman between 45 and 60 years old with acute COVID-19. What was sequenced was PBMCs or T cells enriched from blood (not recorded which). The CDR3 DNA follows: TGTGCCAGCACAAAGCTTGGAGAATTCTATGGCTACACCTTC. Amino acid sequence: CASTKLGEFYGYTF.